The clone carrying this TCR beta chain was counted many times. This CDR3 spans 16 amino acids. Trimming took 4 bases from V and 12 from J; bases not matched to a gene: 11. The germline V gene has CDR1 MNHNS and CDR2 SASEGT. Those with hyperthyroidism were 18 to 65 years old, newly diagnosed, and ill for under 2 months. The study left out patients who had uncontrolled infection, other autoimmune disease, pregnancy or lactation. The sample belongs to a study of T cells in Graves' hyperthyroidism and ophthalmopathy. About the study: Peripheral blood was acquired at first diagnosis, ahead of any therapy whatsoever.

Template material for amplifying TCR beta CDR3 regions consisted of RNA transcripts. The study used the HTBI primer set for a first-round RT-PCR of the TCR CDR3. MiXCR, applied by TCRdb to the multiplex PCR reads, yields one record per CDR3 protein. The sample has about 420,000 distinct CDR3 sequences, about 13% seen once. V gene TRBV6-1 combines with J gene TRBJ2-1; 14 nucleotides agree with TRBD2. The specimen sequenced was blood. This sequence originates from a woman aged 18-29 years with Graves' hyperthyroidism. This chain's CDR3 is CASSASGTSGSFRQFF. CDR3 coding DNA: TGTGCCAGCAGTGCCTCCGGGACTAGCGGGAGTTTTCGGCAGTTCTTC.